This record covers a single T cell receptor (beta chain). Its antigen is unknown. The immunoSEQ assay was v3.0, run at survey level. The assay was immunoSEQ multiplex PCR, and TCRdb's table has in-frame clones only and misses some. The table has around 16,000 clones, 77% seen once; the top ten hold 20% to 25%. The sample is drawn from a study of long-term antiretroviral therapy in people with HIV. Findings and limits, study-wide: ART adherence was not documented, and neither viral resistance nor therapy changes had any data. Dating from 2004 to 2017, the blood was possibly obtained under older ART regimens. Clones that had undergone expansion before ART prevailed in the repertoire throughout all time points.

Germline lookup yields CDR1 SGHDT and CDR2 YYEEEE. Trimming took 2 bases from V and 8 from J, leaving 16 bases between them. This CDR3 has 14 residues. This rearrangement joins TRBV5-6 to TRBJ1-2; D is perhaps TRBD1 (5 bases). The sequencing here drew on unsorted PBMCs, taken 2.1 years after starting antiretroviral therapy. This TCR came from a man aged 35 to 55 with HIV. The CDR3 here is CASSLTGPTVGYTF. In DNA form, the CDR3 reads TGTGCCAGCAGCTTAACAGGTCCTACGGTAGGCTACACCTTC.